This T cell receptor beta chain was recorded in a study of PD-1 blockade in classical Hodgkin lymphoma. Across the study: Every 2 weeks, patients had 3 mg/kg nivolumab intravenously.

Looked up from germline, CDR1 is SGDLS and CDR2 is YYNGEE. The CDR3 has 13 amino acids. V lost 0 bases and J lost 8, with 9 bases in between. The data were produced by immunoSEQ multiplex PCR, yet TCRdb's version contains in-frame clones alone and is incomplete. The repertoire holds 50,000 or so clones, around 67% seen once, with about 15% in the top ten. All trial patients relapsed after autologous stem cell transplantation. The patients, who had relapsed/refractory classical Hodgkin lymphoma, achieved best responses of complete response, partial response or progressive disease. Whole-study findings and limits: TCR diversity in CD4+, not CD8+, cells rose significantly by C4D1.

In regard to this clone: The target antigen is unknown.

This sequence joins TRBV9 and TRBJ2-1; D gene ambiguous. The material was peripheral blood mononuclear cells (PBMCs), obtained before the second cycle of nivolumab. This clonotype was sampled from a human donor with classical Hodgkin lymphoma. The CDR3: CASSVETSDEQFF. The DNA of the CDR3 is TGTGCCAGCAGCGTAGAGACCTCTGATGAGCAGTTCTTC.